The entry below gives a single TCR beta chain sequence along with its context. The target antigen is unknown. The method was immunoSEQ multiplex PCR; TCRdb's version includes in-frame clones alone and lacks a portion of them. The sample consists of over 95,000 clones, around 94% of them appearing once. The data are from a study of T cell responses to AZD1222 COVID-19 vaccine. Study details: Pooled samples include second doses given at about 4 or 12 weeks. Study-wide results and caveats: Vaccine-related CD4 TCRs covered spike, predominating at 160-218 and 743-854. Possibly, clonal diversity was underestimated; donors were largely white British and included more females.

The specimen comprised peripheral blood, sampled on day 0 of AZD1222 vaccination. The TCR was taken from an adult in good health.

CDR3 bases: TGTGCCAGCAGCCAAGCAACGGTCTGCACCGGGGAGCTGTTTTTT. It translates to CASSQATVCTGELFF. The rearrangement uses TRBV3-1 (or the pseudogene TRBV3-2) and TRBJ2-2; unclear D gene. Germline CDR1 and CDR2: LGHDT and YNNKEL (reference sequence). The CDR3 spans 15 residues. The germline V and J ends were trimmed by 1 base and 4 bases, with 10 bases remaining between them.